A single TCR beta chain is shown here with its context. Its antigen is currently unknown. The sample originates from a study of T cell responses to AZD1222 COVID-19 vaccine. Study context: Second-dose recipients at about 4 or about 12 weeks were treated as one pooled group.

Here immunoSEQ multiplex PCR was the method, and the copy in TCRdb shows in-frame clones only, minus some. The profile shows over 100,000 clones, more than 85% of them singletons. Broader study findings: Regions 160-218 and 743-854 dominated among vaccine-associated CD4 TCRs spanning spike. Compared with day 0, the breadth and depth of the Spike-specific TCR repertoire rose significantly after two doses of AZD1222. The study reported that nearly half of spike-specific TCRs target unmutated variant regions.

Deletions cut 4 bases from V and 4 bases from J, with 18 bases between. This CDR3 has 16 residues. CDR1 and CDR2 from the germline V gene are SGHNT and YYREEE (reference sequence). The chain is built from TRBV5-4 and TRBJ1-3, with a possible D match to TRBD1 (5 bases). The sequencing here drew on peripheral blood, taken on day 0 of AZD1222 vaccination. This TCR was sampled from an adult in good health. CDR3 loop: CASSLPGRTTGNTIYF. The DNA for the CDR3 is TGTGCCAGCAGCCTACCGGGACGGACTACGGGAAACACCATATATTTT.